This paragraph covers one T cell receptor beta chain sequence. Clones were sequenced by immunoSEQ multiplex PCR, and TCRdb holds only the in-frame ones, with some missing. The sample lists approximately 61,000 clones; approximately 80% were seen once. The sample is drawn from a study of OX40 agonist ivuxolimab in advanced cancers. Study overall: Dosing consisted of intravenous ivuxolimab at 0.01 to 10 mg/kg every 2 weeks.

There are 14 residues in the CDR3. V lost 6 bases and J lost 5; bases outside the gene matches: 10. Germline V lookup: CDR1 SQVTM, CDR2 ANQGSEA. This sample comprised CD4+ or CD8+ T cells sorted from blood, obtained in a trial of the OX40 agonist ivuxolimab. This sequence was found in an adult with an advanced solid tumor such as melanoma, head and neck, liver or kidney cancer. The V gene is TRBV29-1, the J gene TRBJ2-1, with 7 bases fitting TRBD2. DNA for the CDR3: TGCAGCGTCCCCCCGGGACTACCCGACAATGAGCAGTTCTTC. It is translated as CSVPPGLPDNEQFF.